Shown below are 30 T cell receptor beta chains from a single sample sequenced in a study of technical replicates of blood from a handful of donors. The table came from immunoSEQ multiplex PCR; TCRdb's copy has only in-frame clones and leaves some out. The sample includes about 81,000 clones, around 96% of them seen just once. Sequencing was carried out using T cells isolated from PBMCs. The receptor set was obtained from a human donor in good health.

This chain uses TRBV19 with TRBJ2-5; the match to TRBD2 covers 7 bases. The CDR3 extends over 13 amino acids. The germline V gene encodes CDR1 LNHDA and CDR2 SQIVND (reference sequence). The V and J ends lost 6 bases and 5 bases, in that order; junction bases with no gene match: 6. CDR3: CASSERDGETQYF. The CDR3 nucleotides read TGTGCCAGTAGCGAGCGGGACGGGGAGACCCAGTACTTC.

This rearrangement joins TRBV6-1 to TRBJ2-1, with TRBD2 matching 13 bases. Germline assignment: CDR1 MNHNS and CDR2 SASEGT. The CDR3 contains 18 residues. After removal of 3 bases from V and 0 bases from J, the junction contained 5 bases not matched to a gene. CDR3 DNA sequence: TGTGCCAGCAGTGAGGGACTAGCGGGACTGAGCTCCTACAATGAGCAGTTCTTC. This gives the protein CASSEGLAGLSSYNEQFF.

The rearrangement joins TRBV19 to TRBJ2-1; D not resolved. In germline, CDR1 is LNHDA, CDR2 SQIVND (reference sequence). The V end lost 5 bases, the J end lost 2 bases, and 16 bases lay between the germline ends. This CDR3 region has 16 residues. CDR3 sequence reads: CASSQLASLTYNEQFF. In DNA, the CDR3 is TGTGCCAGTAGTCAGTTAGCCTCACTAACCTACAATGAGCAGTTCTTC.

The chain has TRBV6-4 and TRBJ2-5; TRBD1 aligns across 11 bases. The length of the CDR3 is 18 residues. Germline V gene lookup returns CDR1 MRHNA and CDR2 SNTAGT. V lost 0 bases and J lost 0; bases outside the gene matches: 6. This chain's CDR3 is CASSDSRTGGGYQETQYF. CDR3 sequence (DNA): TGTGCCAGCAGTGACTCGAGGACAGGGGGCGGGTACCAAGAGACCCAGTACTTC.

The chain combines TRBV5-6 with TRBJ1-2; a possible D gene is TRBD1 (5 bases). Germline values: CDR1 SGHDT, CDR2 YYEEEE. The CDR3 consists of 13 residues. The ends were cut back, 6 bases at V and 3 bases at J, with 12 bases in the middle. For the CDR3, the DNA is TGTGCCAGCATAAAGCAGGGATACTATGGCTACACCTTC. It encodes CASIKQGYYGYTF.

This chain uses TRBV28 with TRBJ2-1; 8 bases map to TRBD2. The junction had 9 bases not matched to a gene; V was cut back by 4 bases and J by 7 bases. Per germline, CDR1 MDHEN and CDR2 SYDVKM. This CDR3 has 15 residues. The CDR3 DNA follows: TGTGCCAGCAGTTCAGCGGGGGCCCGCTGGAATGAGCAGTTCTTC. Its translation is CASSSAGARWNEQFF.

The CDR3 region has the DNA TGTGCCAGCAGCCGTCGGGGGGGGGCGAGCACAGATACGCAGTATTTT. Translating gives CASSRRGGASTDTQYF. The rearrangement uses TRBV14 and TRBJ2-3, with 8 bases aligning to TRBD2. Germline lookup yields CDR1 SGHDN and CDR2 FVKESK. The length of the CDR3 is 16 residues. Losses at the gene ends were 4 bases for V and 0 bases for J; bases not matched to a gene: 6. Full variable domain (rest looked up from reference TRBV14 and TRBJ2-3): EAGVTQFPSHSVIEKGQTVTLRCDPISGHDNLYWYRRVMGKEIKFLLHFVKESKQDESGMPNNRFLAERTGGTYSTLKVQPAELEDSGVYFCASSRRGGASTDTQYFGPGTRLTVL.

This rearrangement joins TRBV6-1 to TRBJ2-3; the match to TRBD1 covers 8 bases. Unmatched junction bases numbered 9, after V lost 1 base and J lost 6 bases. CDR1 MNHNS and CDR2 SASEGT come from the germline V gene. The CDR3 has 16 residues. The CDR3 region has the DNA TGTGCCAGCAGTGAAGGGGGGACAGGAGGCAGGGATACGCAGTATTTT. This encodes CASSEGGTGGRDTQYF.

In its sample, this clone was seen once. The rearrangement joins TRBV4-1 to TRBJ2-7, with TRBD2 as a possible D gene (5 bases). The CDR3 has 11 residues. With 6 bases removed from V and 4 bases from J, the gap between germline ends came to 7 bases. Germline V gene sequence: CDR1 MGHRA, CDR2 YSYEKL. The CDR3 DNA sequence: TGCGCCAGCAGGGGAGCGTACGAGCAGTACTTC. Translation gives CASRGAYEQYF.

This chain connects TRBV6-1 to TRBJ2-1, with D perhaps TRBD2 (5 bases). V was cut by 4 bases and J by 2 bases, with 9 bases left in between. The CDR3 is made up of 14 amino acids. Germline V gives CDR1 MNHNS, CDR2 SASEGT. The CDR3 sequence is CASSGPGTYNEQFF. The CDR3 DNA follows: TGTGCCAGCAGTGGTCCCGGGACCTACAATGAGCAGTTCTTC.

The chain employs TRBV28 and TRBJ1-5; TRBD1 agrees at 8 bases. CDR3 length equals 17 residues. J was trimmed by 6 bases and V by 4 bases; bases with no gene match: 14. The germline V gene encodes CDR1 MDHEN and CDR2 SYDVKM. Here the CDR3 DNA reads TGTGCCAGCAGTTCCGCCGGGACAGGAATTTGGGGTCAGCCCCAGCATTTT. It encodes CASSSAGTGIWGQPQHF. Drawing the rest from reference TRBV28 and TRBJ1-5, the complete variable domain is DVKVTQSSRYLVKRTGEKVFLECVQDMDHENMFWYRQDPGLGLRLIYFSYDVKMKEKGDIPEGYSVSREKKERFSLILESASTNQTSMYLCASSSAGTGIWGQPQHFGDGTRLSIL.

Only one count was recorded for this clone. The V and J genes are TRBV4-1 and TRBJ2-7; D is perhaps TRBD2 (6 bases). V was pared by 7 bases and J by 6 bases, with 25 bases between. The germline V gene encodes CDR1 MGHRA and CDR2 YSYEKL. CDR3 size: 16 residues. As DNA, the CDR3 is TGCGCCAGCACCTCGTTGGGGGGAACGGGTATCGGCGAGCAGTACTTC. Translating gives CASTSLGGTGIGEQYF.

V gene TRBV5-1 combines with J gene TRBJ2-2; the match to TRBD1 covers 8 bases. Germline assignment: CDR1 SGHRS and CDR2 YFSETQ. This CDR3 contains 15 residues. V trimming: 2 bases; J trimming: 5 bases; junction bases outside the gene matches: 5. Here the CDR3 reads CASSFATGATGELFF. Here the CDR3 DNA reads TGCGCCAGCAGCTTTGCGACAGGGGCAACCGGGGAGCTGTTTTTT.

This clone has a single count. V gene TRBV7-9 combines with J gene TRBJ1-1; weak D call: TRBD1 (5 bases). Germline V CDR1 and CDR2: SEHNR, FQNEAQ (reference sequence). V gave up 5 bases and J gave up 2 bases, with 21 bases separating them. This CDR3 comprises 17 residues. The CDR3 loop is CASSPPVGQGLNTEAFF. CDR3 DNA: TGTGCCAGCAGCCCCCCCGTAGGGCAGGGCTTAAACACTGAAGCTTTCTTT.

The rearrangement joins TRBV19 to TRBJ2-1; TRBD1 might be the D (6 bases). Germline V gene data show CDR1 as LNHDA and CDR2 as SQIVND (reference sequence). V was cut by 4 bases and J by 5 bases, with 15 bases left in between. CDR3 size: 15 residues. Here the CDR3 reads CASSTMDSYNNEQFF. Here the CDR3 DNA reads TGTGCCAGTAGTACCATGGACAGTTACAACAATGAGCAGTTCTTC. The full variable domain, its missing parts supplied by reference TRBV19 and TRBJ2-1, is DGGITQSPKYLFRKEGQNVTLSCEQNLNHDAMYWYRQDPGQGLRLIYYSQIVNDFQKGDIAEGYSVSREKKESFPLTVTSAQKNPTAFYLCASSTMDSYNNEQFFGPGTRLTVL.

V gene TRBV7-8 combines with J gene TRBJ2-5; 16 bases align to TRBD2. J gave up 3 bases and V 5 bases, and 9 bases lay outside the gene matches. This CDR3 has 18 residues. Germline CDR1 and CDR2: SGHVS and FQNEAQ. The CDR3 sequence: CASSPRRGLAGGEETQYF. The CDR3 DNA reads as TGTGCCAGCAGCCCCCGGAGGGGACTAGCGGGAGGGGAAGAGACCCAGTACTTC.

The genes are TRBV11-2 and TRBJ2-1; no clear D. Germline loops: CDR1 SGHAT, CDR2 FQNNGV. Deletions cut 4 bases from V and 5 bases from J, with 18 bases between. The CDR3 has 16 amino acids. The CDR3 region has the DNA TGTGCCAGCAGCTCGTTTCCATTTGGCGGAGACAATGAGCAGTTCTTC. Its translation is CASSSFPFGGDNEQFF.

This sequence joins TRBV4-1 and TRBJ2-7; D unclear. The ends were cut back, 0 bases at V and 3 bases at J, with 12 bases in the middle. Germline CDR1 is MGHRA and CDR2 is YSYEKL. The CDR3 sequence is 15 residues long. This CDR3 reads CASSQDLVTFYEQYF. The CDR3 DNA reads as TGCGCCAGCAGCCAAGACCTAGTAACCTTCTACGAGCAGTACTTC.

The V call is TRBV27, the J call TRBJ1-5; 7 positions match TRBD1. Trimming took 2 bases from V and 2 from J; bases not matched to a gene: 0. Germline V gene lookup returns CDR1 MNHEY and CDR2 SMNVEV (reference sequence). CDR3 length: 14 residues. CDR3: CASSLGTGNQPQHF. In nucleotides, the CDR3 is TGTGCCAGCAGTTTAGGGACAGGCAATCAGCCCCAGCATTTT.

V gene TRBV2 combines with J gene TRBJ1-5, with D possibly matching TRBD1 (6 bases). The CDR3 totals 15 residues. V shed 6 bases and J shed 3 bases, with 15 bases lying between them. The germline gives CDR1 SNHLY, CDR2 FYNNEI. In DNA, the CDR3 is TGTGCCAGCAGCGCTCAGGACAGTCTCAATCAGCCCCAGCATTTT. Translated: CASSAQDSLNQPQHF.

The rearrangement links TRBV11-3 to TRBJ1-6; TRBD1 aligns across 7 bases. The CDR3 has 14 amino acids. V gave up 6 bases and J gave up 5 bases; unmatched junction bases: 4. CDR1 is SGHNT, CDR2 YENEEA, per germline. The CDR3 protein is CASRLGTDNSPLHF. For the CDR3, the DNA is TGTGCCAGCAGACTCGGGACAGATAATTCACCCCTCCACTTT.

CDR3 protein: CASNLAGWGNEQFF. Written as DNA, the CDR3 is TGTGCCAGCAATCTAGCAGGTTGGGGCAATGAGCAGTTCTTC. The chain has TRBV7-9 and TRBJ2-1; a weak D match, TRBD2 (5 bases). This CDR3 has 14 amino acids. Germline CDR1 SEHNR, CDR2 FQNEAQ (reference sequence). Trimming took off 7 bases at V and 6 bases at J, with 16 bases between the two ends.

The rearrangement joins TRBV7-9 to TRBJ2-2; D possibly corresponds to TRBD2 (5 bases). V lost 2 bases and J lost 4, with 14 bases in between. CDR1 is SEHNR, CDR2 FQNEAQ, per germline (reference sequence). The CDR3 extends over 16 amino acids. In DNA, the CDR3 is TGTGCCAGCAGCTTATATGGGTCGGGAAGCACCGGGGAGCTGTTTTTT. Its protein product is CASSLYGSGSTGELFF.

The chain couples TRBV30 to TRBJ1-5, with 8 nucleotides matching TRBD1. The CDR3 runs 17 residues. The junction had 14 bases not matched to a gene; V was cut back by 3 bases and J by 4 bases. CDR1 and CDR2 from the germline V gene are GTSNPN and SVGIG (reference sequence). CDR3 sequence reads: CAWSEDLGQDKNQPQHF. The CDR3 DNA reads TGTGCCTGGAGCGAAGATTTGGGACAGGACAAAAATCAGCCCCAGCATTTT.

The chain combines TRBV2 with TRBJ2-2, with D tentatively TRBD1 (5 bases). This CDR3 contains 14 residues. Germline V gene lookup returns CDR1 SNHLY and CDR2 FYNNEI. Trimming removed 1 base at V and 5 bases at J, with 8 bases between. This CDR3 reads CASSEGRVTGELFF. The CDR3 bases are TGTGCCAGCAGTGAAGGCAGGGTTACCGGGGAGCTGTTTTTT. Drawing the rest from reference TRBV2 and TRBJ2-2, the complete variable domain is EPEVTQTPSHQVTQMGQEVILRCVPISNHLYFYWYRQILGQKVEFLVSFYNNEISEKSEIFDDQFSVERPDGSNFTLKIRSTKLEDSAMYFCASSEGRVTGELFFGEGSRLTVL.

This chain connects TRBV27 to TRBJ2-5, with TRBD1 identical over 7 bases. Germline assignment: CDR1 MNHEY and CDR2 SMNVEV (reference sequence). J lost 5 bases, V lost 2 bases, and 2 bases had no gene match. The length of the CDR3 is 13 residues. The CDR3 DNA follows: TGTGCCAGCAGTTTAAGGGGGCCGGAGACCCAGTACTTC. Encoded protein: CASSLRGPETQYF.

The genes are TRBV4-2 and TRBJ2-3, with 11 bases that match TRBD2. J gave up 4 bases and V 4 bases, and 4 bases lay outside the gene matches. The CDR3 length is 15 residues. Germline V CDR1 and CDR2: LGHNA, YNFKEQ. The chain's CDR3 is CASSPTSGSADTQYF. The CDR3 DNA follows: TGTGCCAGCAGCCCAACTAGCGGGAGTGCAGATACGCAGTATTTT.

The rearrangement joins TRBV9 to TRBJ2-2, with 8 bases fitting TRBD2. The J segment lost 8 bases and the V segment lost 0 bases, leaving 6 bases of the junction unmatched. The CDR3 runs to 15 residues. Germline lookup yields CDR1 SGDLS and CDR2 YYNGEE. CDR3 DNA sequence: TGTGCCAGCAGCGTAGGAGCGGGGGCGCTGGGGGAGCTGTTTTTT. Protein sequence: CASSVGAGALGELFF.

The chain combines TRBV6-5 with TRBJ2-5; 12 nucleotides agree with TRBD1. The length of the CDR3 is 16 residues. Germline V lookup: CDR1 MNHEY, CDR2 SVGAGI. Germline trimming cut 2 bases from V and 4 bases from J; bases unmatched to any gene: 5. The CDR3 DNA follows: TGTGCCAGCAGTTACGGGACAGGGGGCTCCGGAGAGACCCAGTACTTC. Amino acids: CASSYGTGGSGETQYF.

The gene calls are TRBV25-1 and TRBJ1-2; no firm D call. CDR1 is MGHDK, CDR2 SYGVNS, per germline. The CDR3 has 18 amino acids. The ends were cut back, 5 bases at V and 0 bases at J, with 22 bases in the middle. DNA of the CDR3: TGTGCCAGCAGTCCAACCCTCGGAGCGGGGAGAACTAACTATGGCTACACCTTC. Protein product: CASSPTLGAGRTNYGYTF.